This T cell receptor beta chain emerged from a study of blood T cell repertoires in COVID-19. Per the germline V gene, CDR1 is MGHRA and CDR2 is YSYEKL. CDR3 size: 13 residues. V shed 3 bases and J shed 5 bases, with 8 bases lying between them. The table came from immunoSEQ multiplex PCR; TCRdb's copy has only in-frame clones and leaves some out. The sample consists of 250,000 to 350,000 clones, about 85% of them appearing once. This clone was counted only a few times. The V gene is TRBV4-1, the J gene TRBJ1-5; the D gene is possibly TRBD1 (5 bases). The TCR sequence derives from a woman aged 25 to 39 who had recovered from COVID-19. Sequenced: PBMCs or T cells enriched from blood (not recorded which). The chain's CDR3 is CASSHRDYQPQHF. CDR3 in DNA: TGCGCCAGCAGCCACAGGGACTATCAGCCCCAGCATTTT.